This TCR beta chain is drawn from a study of shared clonotypes between healthy human individuals. The assay was immunoSEQ multiplex PCR, and TCRdb's table has in-frame clones only and misses some. This sample has some 2,100,000 clones, with roughly 91% found just once. Per germline, CDR1 MDHEN and CDR2 SYDVKM. The CDR3 has 13 amino acids. V lost 3 bases, J lost 3 bases, and 9 bases lay in between. Study outcomes and limitations: Non-shared clonotypes were found to have lower generation probabilities than the clonotypes that were shared by all four of the sorted-subset donors.

A note on this clone: Its antigen is as yet unknown.

Terminally differentiated effector memory CD45RA+ cells were left out of the naive CD8 fraction, which was CD45RO-negative and positively selected for CCR7. The chain has TRBV28 and TRBJ2-7; D unresolved. The source of this sequence is a man aged 18 to 35 in good health. Some clones in this sample may be carry-over from other donors' samples. What was sequenced was naive CD8+ T cells from PBMCs. The CDR3 DNA follows: TGTGCCAGCAGTTTGGTTGAAGGCTACGAGCAGTACTTC. The encoded protein is CASSLVEGYEQYF.